These 4 T cell receptor beta chains share one sample of origin, sequenced in a study of breast tumors, draining lymph nodes, adjacent tissues. MiXCR, run by TCRdb on the multiplex PCR reads, gives a single entry per CDR3 protein. The sample holds 200,000 to 250,000 distinct CDR3 sequences, 32% seen once. Axillary draining lymph nodes of breast cancer patients supplied the node samples. Input material: axillary lymph node tissue. These receptors all stem from a female donor with breast cancer. Some clones in this sample may be carry-over from other donors' samples.

This clonotype was picked up a small number of times. This may stem from a read error, because a much larger clone lies one nucleotide away. The chain links TRBV11-2 to TRBJ1-2; TRBD1 aligns across 8 bases. This CDR3 has 15 residues. In germline, CDR1 is SGHAT, CDR2 FQNNGV. Trimming took 5 bases from V and 7 from J; bases not matched to a gene: 12. The CDR3: CASSVDRGARGGYTF. The CDR3 coding sequence is TGTGCCAGCAGCGTCGACAGGGGCGCGCGCGGTGGCTACACCTTC.

This clonotype was seen at least ten times. The chain employs TRBV6-1 and TRBJ2-3; D gene unclear. CDR1 MNHNS and CDR2 SASEGT come from the germline V gene. The V end lost 8 bases, the J end lost 7 bases, and 10 bases lay between the germline ends. The CDR3 spans 11 residues. The CDR3 reads CASLVYYTQYF. The CDR3 coding sequence is TGTGCCAGCCTCGTTTATTATACGCAGTATTTT.

The chain has TRBV7-9 and TRBJ2-1, with 10 positions matching TRBD1. V trimming: 5 bases; J trimming: 6 bases; junction bases outside the gene matches: 4. Germline values: CDR1 SEHNR, CDR2 FQNEAQ (reference sequence). The CDR3 has 14 amino acids. The CDR3 DNA reads as TGTGCCAGCAGCCGGGACAGGGGATCCAATGAGCAGTTCTTC. Residues: CASSRDRGSNEQFF.

Ten or more counts support this clonotype. This chain uses TRBV20-1 with TRBJ2-3; D tentatively fits TRBD1 or TRBD2 (5 bases each). The CDR3 loop spans 15 amino acids. Deletions cut 2 bases from V and 2 bases from J, with 14 bases between. Germline CDR1 is DFQATT and CDR2 is SNEGSKA (reference sequence). The CDR3 sequence is CSARPLGTTTDTQYF. CDR3 nucleotides: TGCAGTGCTAGACCCCTGGGGACCACCACAGATACGCAGTATTTT.